The clone carrying this T cell receptor beta chain was detected only once. The CDR3 is made up of 14 amino acids. Germline CDR1 ENHRY, CDR2 SYGVKD. Germline trimming cut 6 bases from V and 2 bases from J; bases unmatched to any gene: 5. Original analysis: Amplification from reference gene primers served as the basis for estimated nucleated cell counts. Here immunoSEQ multiplex PCR was the method, and the copy in TCRdb shows in-frame clones only, minus some. The DNA was the basis for D and trimming; V, J and clone size are from that table. The table shows over 100,000 clones, with about 90% occurring only once. This entry belongs to a study of blood T cell repertoires in COVID-19. Overall study: Specimens from acute and convalescent COVID-19 originated in the United States, Italy and Spain. The analysed material was cDNA or gDNA that came from T cells, B-cell-depleted T cells, or PBMCs.

Sequencing used peripheral blood. The chain uses TRBV10-3 and TRBJ2-3; 7 nucleotides agree with TRBD1. The sequence was collected from a man aged 18 to 29 with acute or convalescent COVID-19. CDR3 sequence (DNA): TGTGCCATCAGCCGGGACAGCCTCACAGATACGCAGTATTTT. Encoded protein: CAISRDSLTDTQYF.